The sequence of this T cell receptor beta chain was determined in a study of cytomegalovirus exposure and HLA in healthy donors. Per the germline V gene, CDR1 is SEHNR and CDR2 is FQNEAQ (reference sequence). This CDR3 spans 15 amino acids. V lost 1 base and J 5 bases, leaving 11 bases between the germline ends. The PCR was carried out with 60 Vbeta primers and 13 Jbeta primers. This table comes from immunoSEQ multiplex PCR, and its TCRdb copy is limited to in-frame clones, with some not included. Of 95,000 to 100,000 clones in the sample, roughly four fifths are singletons; the top ten hold around 19%. This clone has more than one count but fewer than ten. The antigen is unknown. Study-wide results and limits: Productive rates of about 87% or about 30% were seen for most TCR beta V segments in an earlier analysis. Sequencing had likely introduced a cluster of highly shared sequence variants as an artifact.

The V and J genes are TRBV7-9 and TRBJ1-4, with D maybe TRBD1 (6 bases). Input material: PBMCs. This sequence was found in a woman in her sixties or seventies in good health and CMV-seropositive. CDR3 nucleotides: TGTGCCAGCAGCTTAGGTGACAGGTCGAATGAAAAACTGTTTTTT. It encodes CASSLGDRSNEKLFF.